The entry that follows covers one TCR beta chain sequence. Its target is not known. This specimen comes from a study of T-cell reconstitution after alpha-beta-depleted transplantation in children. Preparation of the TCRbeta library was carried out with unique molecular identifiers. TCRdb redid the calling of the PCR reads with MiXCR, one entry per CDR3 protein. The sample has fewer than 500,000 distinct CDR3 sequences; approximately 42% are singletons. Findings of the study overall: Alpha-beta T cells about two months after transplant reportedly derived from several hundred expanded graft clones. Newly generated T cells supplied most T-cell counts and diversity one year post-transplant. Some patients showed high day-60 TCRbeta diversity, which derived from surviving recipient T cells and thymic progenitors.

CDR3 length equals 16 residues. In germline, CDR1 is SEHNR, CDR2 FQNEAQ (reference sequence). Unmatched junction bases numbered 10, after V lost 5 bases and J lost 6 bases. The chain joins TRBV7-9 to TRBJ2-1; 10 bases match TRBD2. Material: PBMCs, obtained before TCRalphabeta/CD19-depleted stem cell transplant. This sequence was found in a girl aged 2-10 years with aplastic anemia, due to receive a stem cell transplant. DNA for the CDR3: TGTGCCAGCAGCCCACTGACTAGCGGGCCTTTCAATGAGCAGTTCTTC. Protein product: CASSPLTSGPFNEQFF.